This TCR beta chain was profiled in a study of OX40 agonist ivuxolimab in advanced cancers. TCRdb keeps only in-frame clones here, not all; method: immunoSEQ multiplex PCR. The profile shows 20,000 or so clones, roughly 82% of them singletons. Deletions cut 2 bases from V and 5 bases from J, with 9 bases between. Germline V CDR1 and CDR2: SGHTA, FQGTGA. There are 14 residues in the CDR3. The receptor's source is an adult with an advanced solid tumor such as melanoma, head and neck, liver or kidney cancer. The chain is built from TRBV7-3 and TRBJ2-2; D may be TRBD2 (6 bases). The sample consisted of CD4+ or CD8+ T cells sorted from blood, taken in a trial of the OX40 agonist ivuxolimab. CDR3 sequence (DNA): TGTGCCAGCAGCTTAGGTCGGGAGACCGGGGAGCTGTTTTTT. This gives the protein CASSLGRETGELFF.